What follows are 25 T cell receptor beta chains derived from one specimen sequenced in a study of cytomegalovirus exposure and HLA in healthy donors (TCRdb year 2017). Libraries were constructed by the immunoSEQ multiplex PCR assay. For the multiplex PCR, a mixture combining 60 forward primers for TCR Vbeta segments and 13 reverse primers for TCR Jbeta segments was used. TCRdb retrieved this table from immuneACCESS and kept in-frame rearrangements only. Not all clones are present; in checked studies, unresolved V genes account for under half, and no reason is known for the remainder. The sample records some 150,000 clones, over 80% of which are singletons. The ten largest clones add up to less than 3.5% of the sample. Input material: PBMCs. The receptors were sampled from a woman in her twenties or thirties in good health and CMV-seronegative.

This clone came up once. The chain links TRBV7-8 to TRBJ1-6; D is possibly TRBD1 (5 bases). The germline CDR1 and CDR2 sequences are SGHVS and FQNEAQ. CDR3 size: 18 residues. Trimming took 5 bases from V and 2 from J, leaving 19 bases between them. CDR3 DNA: TGTGCCAGCAGCCAACGGGCCGCAGGGCGCGCCTATAATTCACCCCTCCACTTT. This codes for CASSQRAAGRAYNSPLHF.

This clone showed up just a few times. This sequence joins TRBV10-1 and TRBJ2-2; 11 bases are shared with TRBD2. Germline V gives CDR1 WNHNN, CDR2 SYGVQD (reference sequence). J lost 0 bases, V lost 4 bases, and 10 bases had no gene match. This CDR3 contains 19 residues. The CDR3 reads CASSGDSSGRLANTGELFF. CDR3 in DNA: TGCGCCAGCAGTGGGGACTCTAGCGGGAGGCTCGCGAACACCGGGGAGCTGTTTTTT.

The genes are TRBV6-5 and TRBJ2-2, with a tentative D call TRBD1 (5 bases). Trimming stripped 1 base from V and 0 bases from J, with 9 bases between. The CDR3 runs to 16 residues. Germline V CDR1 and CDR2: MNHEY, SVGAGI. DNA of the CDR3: TGTGCCAGCAGTTACTATTGGGGCACGAACACCGGGGAGCTGTTTTTT. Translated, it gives CASSYYWGTNTGELFF.

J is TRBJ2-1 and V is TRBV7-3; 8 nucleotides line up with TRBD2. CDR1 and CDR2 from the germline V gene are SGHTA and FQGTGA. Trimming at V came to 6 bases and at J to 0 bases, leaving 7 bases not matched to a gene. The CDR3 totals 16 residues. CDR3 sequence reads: CASSSKRGSSYNEQFF. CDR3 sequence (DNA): TGTGCCAGCAGTTCGAAGCGGGGGAGCTCCTACAATGAGCAGTTCTTC.

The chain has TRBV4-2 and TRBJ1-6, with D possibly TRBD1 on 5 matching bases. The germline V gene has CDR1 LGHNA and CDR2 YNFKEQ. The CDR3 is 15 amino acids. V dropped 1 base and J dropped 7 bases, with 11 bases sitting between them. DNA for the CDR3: TGTGCCAGCAGCCAAGCGGCGGCAGGGAATTCACCCCTCCACTTT. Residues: CASSQAAAGNSPLHF.

The CDR3 region has the DNA TGTGCCAGCAGTGATCGGGGTTACGAGCAGTACTTC. As protein: CASSDRGYEQYF. The chain combines TRBV2 with TRBJ2-7, with D possibly matching TRBD2 (5 bases). Germline V gene lookup returns CDR1 SNHLY and CDR2 FYNNEI. This CDR3 region has 12 residues. V was pared by 3 bases and J by 4 bases, with 7 bases between.

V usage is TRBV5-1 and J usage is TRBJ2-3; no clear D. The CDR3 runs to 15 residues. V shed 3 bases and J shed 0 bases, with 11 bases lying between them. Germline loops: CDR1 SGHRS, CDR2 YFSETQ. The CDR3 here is CASSSDGVSTDTQYF. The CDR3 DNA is TGCGCCAGCAGCTCCGACGGAGTTAGCACAGATACGCAGTATTTT. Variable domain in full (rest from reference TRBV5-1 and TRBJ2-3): KAGVTQTPRYLIKTRGQQVTLSCSPISGHRSVSWYQQTPGQGLQFLFEYFSETQRNKGNFPGRFSGRQFSNSRSEMNVSTLELGDSALYLCASSSDGVSTDTQYFGPGTRLTVL.

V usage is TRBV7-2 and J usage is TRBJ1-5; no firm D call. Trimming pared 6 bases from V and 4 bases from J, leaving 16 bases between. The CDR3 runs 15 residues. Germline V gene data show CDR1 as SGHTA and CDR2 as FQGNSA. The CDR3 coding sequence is TGTGCCAGCAGGGAGGCGGGAGGGTCGAATCAGCCCCAGCATTTT. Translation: CASREAGGSNQPQHF.

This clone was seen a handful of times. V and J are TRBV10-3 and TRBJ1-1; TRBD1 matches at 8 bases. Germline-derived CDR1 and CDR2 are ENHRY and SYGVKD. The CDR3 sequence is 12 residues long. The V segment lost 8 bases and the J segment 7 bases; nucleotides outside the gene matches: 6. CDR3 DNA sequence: TGTGCCATCTGGACAGGGAGTGGTGAAGCTTTCTTT. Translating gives CAIWTGSGEAFF.

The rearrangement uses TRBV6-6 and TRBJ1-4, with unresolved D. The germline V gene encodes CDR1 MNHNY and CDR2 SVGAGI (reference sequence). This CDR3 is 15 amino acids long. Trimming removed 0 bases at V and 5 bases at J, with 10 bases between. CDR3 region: CASSYSGNSNEKLFF. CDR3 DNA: TGTGCCAGCAGTTACTCCGGCAACAGCAATGAAAAACTGTTTTTT.

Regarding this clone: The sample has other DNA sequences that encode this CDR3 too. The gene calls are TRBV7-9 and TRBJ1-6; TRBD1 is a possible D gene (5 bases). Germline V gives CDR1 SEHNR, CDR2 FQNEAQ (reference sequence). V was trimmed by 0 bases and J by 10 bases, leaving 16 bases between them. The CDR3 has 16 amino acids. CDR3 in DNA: TGTGCCAGCAGCTTAGCGCCGGGAGATCGGGGGTCACCCCTCCACTTT. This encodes CASSLAPGDRGSPLHF.

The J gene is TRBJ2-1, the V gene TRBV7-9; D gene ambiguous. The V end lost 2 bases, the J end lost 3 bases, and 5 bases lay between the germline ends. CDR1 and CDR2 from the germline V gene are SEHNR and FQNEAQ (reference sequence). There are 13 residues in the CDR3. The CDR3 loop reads CASSLHFYNEQFF. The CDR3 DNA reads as TGTGCCAGCAGCTTACACTTCTACAATGAGCAGTTCTTC.

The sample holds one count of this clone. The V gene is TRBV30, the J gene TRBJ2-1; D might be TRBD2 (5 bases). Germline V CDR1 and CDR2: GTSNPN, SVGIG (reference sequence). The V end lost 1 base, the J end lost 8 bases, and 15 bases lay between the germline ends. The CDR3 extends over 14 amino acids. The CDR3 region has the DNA TGTGCCTGGAGTGGAGCACGGGATTTTGATGAGCAGTTCTTC. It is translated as CAWSGARDFDEQFF.

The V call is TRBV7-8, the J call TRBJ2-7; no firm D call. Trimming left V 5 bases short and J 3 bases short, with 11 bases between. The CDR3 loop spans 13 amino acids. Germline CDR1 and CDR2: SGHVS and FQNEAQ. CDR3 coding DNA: TGTGCCAGCAGCCACGTTCTAGACTACGAGCAGTACTTC. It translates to CASSHVLDYEQYF.

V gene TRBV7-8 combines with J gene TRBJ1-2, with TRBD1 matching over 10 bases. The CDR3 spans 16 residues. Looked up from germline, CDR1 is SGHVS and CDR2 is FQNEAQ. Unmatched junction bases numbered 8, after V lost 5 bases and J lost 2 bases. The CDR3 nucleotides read TGTGCCAGCAGCACCCGACAGGGGGCTTTAAACTATGGCTACACCTTC. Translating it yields CASSTRQGALNYGYTF.

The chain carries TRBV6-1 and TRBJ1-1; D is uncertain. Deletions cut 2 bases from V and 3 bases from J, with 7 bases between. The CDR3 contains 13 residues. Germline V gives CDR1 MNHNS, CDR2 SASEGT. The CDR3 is CASSELRDTEAFF. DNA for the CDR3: TGTGCCAGCAGTGAACTGAGGGACACTGAAGCTTTCTTT.

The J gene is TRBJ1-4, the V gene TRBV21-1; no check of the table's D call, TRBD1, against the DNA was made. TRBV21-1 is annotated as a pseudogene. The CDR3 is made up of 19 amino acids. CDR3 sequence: CASSKEGQGAGVTNEKLFF. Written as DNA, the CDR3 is TGTGCCAGCAGCAAAGAGGGACAGGGTGCCGGCGTAACTAATGAAAAACTGTTTTTT.

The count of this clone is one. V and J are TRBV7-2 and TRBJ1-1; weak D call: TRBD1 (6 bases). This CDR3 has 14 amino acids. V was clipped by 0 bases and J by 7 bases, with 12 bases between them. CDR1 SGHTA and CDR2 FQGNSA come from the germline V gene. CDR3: CASSLAGQQGEAFF. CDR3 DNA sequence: TGTGCCAGCAGCTTAGCCGGACAGCAGGGTGAAGCTTTCTTT.

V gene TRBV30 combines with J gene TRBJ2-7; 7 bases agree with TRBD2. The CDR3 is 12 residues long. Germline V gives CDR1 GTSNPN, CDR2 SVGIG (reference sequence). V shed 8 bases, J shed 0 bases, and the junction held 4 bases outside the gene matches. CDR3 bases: TGTGCCGTCCGGGAGGACTCCTACGAGCAGTACTTC. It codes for CAVREDSYEQYF.

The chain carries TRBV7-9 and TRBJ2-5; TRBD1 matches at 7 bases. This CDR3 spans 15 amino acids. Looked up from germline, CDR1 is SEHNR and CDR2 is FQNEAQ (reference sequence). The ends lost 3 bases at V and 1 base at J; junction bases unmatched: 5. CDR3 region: CASSFPGTVQETQYF. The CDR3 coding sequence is TGTGCCAGCAGCTTCCCCGGGACAGTCCAAGAGACCCAGTACTTC.

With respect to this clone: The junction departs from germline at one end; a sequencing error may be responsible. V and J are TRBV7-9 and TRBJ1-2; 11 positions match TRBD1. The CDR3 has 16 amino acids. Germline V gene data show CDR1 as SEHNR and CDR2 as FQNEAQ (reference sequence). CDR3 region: CSSSQGQGANPYGYTF. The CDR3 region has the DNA TGTTCCAGCAGCCAAGGACAGGGGGCGAATCCCTATGGCTACACCTTC.

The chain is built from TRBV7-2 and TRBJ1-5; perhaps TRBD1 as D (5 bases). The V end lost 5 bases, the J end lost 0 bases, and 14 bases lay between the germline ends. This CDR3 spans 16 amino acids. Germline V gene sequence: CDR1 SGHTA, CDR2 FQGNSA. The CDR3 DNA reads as TGTGCCAGCAGCCCATGGACAAGGACTAGCAATCAGCCCCAGCATTTT. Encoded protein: CASSPWTRTSNQPQHF.

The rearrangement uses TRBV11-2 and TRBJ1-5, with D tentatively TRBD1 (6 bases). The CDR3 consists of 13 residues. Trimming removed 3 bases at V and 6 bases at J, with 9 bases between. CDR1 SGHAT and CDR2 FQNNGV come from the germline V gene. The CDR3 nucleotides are TGTGCCAGCAGCTTGGACAGCTTTCAGCCCCAGCATTTT. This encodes CASSLDSFQPQHF. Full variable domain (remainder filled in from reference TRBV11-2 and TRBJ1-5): EAGVAQSPRYKIIEKRQSVAFWCNPISGHATLYWYQQILGQGPKLLIQFQNNGVVDDSQLPKDRFSAERLKGVDSTLKIQPAKLEDSAVYLCASSLDSFQPQHFGDGTRLSIL.

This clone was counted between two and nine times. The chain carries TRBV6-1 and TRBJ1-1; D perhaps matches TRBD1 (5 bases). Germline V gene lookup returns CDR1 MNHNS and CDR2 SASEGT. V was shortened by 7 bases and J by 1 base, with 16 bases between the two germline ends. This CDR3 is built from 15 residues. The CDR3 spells CASISGGGRNTEAFF. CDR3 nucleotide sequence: TGTGCCAGCATCTCTGGGGGAGGGAGGAACACTGAAGCTTTCTTT.

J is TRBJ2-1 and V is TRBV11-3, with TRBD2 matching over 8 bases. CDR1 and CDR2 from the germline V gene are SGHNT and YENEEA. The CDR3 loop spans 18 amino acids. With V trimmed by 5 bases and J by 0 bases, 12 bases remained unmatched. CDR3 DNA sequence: TGTGCCAGCAGCGACGGTTCTAGCGGGTCGAGCTCCTACAATGAGCAGTTCTTC. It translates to CASSDGSSGSSSYNEQFF.